The clone carrying this T cell receptor (beta chain) was picked up one time. Its matching antigen is unknown. Germline assignment: CDR1 SGHVT and CDR2 SQSDAQ. The CDR3 is made up of 19 amino acids. The source of the sample is a study of response to subunit inactivated influenza vaccine. MiXCR, run by TCRdb on the RT-PCR reads, gives a single entry per CDR3 protein. Among about 500,000 distinct CDR3 sequences listed, approximately 7.8% were seen once. Findings and limits, study-wide: The authors suggested that few new T cells are recruited per seasonal influenza vaccination.

The chain has TRBV7-4 and TRBJ1-5; 11 bases fit TRBD1. This clonotype was obtained from a man aged 50 to 69 who received an inactivated influenza vaccine. This material consisted of PBMCs from blood, taken roughly 24 months after vaccination. The CDR3 protein is CTCSSAGQGAHWGNQPQHF. CDR3 in DNA: TGTACCTGCAGCAGCGCCGGACAGGGGGCTCATTGGGGCAATCAGCCCCAGCATTTT.